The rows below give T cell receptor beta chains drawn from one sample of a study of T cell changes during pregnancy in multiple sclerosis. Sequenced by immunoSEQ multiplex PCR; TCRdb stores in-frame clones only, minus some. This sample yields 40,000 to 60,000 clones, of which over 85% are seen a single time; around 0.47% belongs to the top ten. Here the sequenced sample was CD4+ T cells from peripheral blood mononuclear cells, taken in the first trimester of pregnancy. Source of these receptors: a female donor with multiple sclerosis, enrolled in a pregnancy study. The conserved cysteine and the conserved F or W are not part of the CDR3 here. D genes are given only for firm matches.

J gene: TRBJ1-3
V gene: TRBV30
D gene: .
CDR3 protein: AWGPRQATIY

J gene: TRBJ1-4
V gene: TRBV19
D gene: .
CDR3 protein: ASSTWAHEKLF

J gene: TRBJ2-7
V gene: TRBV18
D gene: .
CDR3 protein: ASSLDSYPY

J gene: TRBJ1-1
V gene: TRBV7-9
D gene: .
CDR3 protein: AGGGVTEAF

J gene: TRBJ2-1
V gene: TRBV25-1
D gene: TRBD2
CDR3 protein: ASMAGETPYNEQF

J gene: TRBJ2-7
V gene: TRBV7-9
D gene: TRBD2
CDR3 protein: ASSPGGLAGISYEQY

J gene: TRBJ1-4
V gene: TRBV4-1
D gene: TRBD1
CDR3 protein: ASSQPGQGRKLF

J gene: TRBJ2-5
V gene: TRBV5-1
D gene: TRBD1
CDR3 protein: ASSFPGGEETQY

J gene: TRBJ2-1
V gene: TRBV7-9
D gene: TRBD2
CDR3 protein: ASSPMSSGGADEQF

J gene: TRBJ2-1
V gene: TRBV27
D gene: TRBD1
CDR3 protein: ASSLGQGGYNEQF

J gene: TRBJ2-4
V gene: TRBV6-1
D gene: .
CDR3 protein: ASSVTAENIQY

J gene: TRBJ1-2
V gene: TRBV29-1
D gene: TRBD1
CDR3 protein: SVGGQGYGYT

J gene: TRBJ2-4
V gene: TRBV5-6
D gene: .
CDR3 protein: ASSLYRSSLAKNIQY

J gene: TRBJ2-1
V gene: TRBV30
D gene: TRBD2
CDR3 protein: AWSVFSGGALQF

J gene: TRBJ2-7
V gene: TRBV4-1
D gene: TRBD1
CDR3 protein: ASSPGGQGSYEQY

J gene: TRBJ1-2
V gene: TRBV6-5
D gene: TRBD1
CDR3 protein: ASSVTGEVGYT

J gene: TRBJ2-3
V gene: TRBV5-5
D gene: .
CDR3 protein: ASSLAGERYTDTQY

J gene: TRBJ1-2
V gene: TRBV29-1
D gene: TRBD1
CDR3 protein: SVLARDRGLTNYGYT

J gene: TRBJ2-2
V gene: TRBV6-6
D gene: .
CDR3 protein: ASRTGNTGELF

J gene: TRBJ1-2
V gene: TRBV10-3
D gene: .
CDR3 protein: AIMDAGENGGYGYT

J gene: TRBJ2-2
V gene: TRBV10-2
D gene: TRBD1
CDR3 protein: ASSARGGQANGELF

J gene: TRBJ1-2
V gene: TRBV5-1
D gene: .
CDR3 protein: ASSLEQDGYT

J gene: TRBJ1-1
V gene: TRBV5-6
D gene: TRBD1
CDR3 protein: ASSSGQTNTEAF

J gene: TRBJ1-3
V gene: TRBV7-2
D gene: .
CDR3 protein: ASSHPLGSENTIY

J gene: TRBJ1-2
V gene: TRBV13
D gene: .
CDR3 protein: ASSLGAEVGGYT

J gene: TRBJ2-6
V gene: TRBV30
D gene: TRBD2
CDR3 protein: AWGEGFSGANVLT

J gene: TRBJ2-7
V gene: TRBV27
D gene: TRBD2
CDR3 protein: ASSTRTSGGEN

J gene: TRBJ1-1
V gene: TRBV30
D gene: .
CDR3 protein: AWSVIWGDTEAF

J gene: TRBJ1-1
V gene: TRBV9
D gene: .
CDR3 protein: ASSANILNTEAF

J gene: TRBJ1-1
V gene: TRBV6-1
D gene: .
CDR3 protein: ASSETWREAF

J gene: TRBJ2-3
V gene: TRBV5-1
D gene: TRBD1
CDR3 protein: ASSQGQGTDTQY

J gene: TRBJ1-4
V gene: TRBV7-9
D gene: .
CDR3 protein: ASSSPYGAEASNEKLF

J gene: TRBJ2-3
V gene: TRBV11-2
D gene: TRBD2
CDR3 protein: ASSLGTSRTDTQY

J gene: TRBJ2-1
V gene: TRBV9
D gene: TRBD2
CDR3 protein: ASSVAGGGLAGYEQF